This TCR beta chain was captured in a study of cytotoxic CD8 clonotypes in ibrutinib-treated CLL. Study-wide context: The group held 11 relapsed/refractory and 15 treatment-naive patients, with under 18 IGHV unmutated. Mean productive templates were 255,043; mean productive rearrangements were around 90,000.

With cryopreserved PBMCs as the source, 1.5 to 2 micrograms of genomic DNA went to TCR beta libraries. Looked up from germline, CDR1 is MNHEY and CDR2 is SVGAGI. The CDR3 spans 15 residues. The V gene lost 6 bases and the J gene lost 0 bases, with 13 bases spanning the gap. TCRdb's copy holds only in-frame clones and misses some; the assay was immunoSEQ multiplex PCR. The sample has roughly 60,000 clones, 71% seen once; the top ten hold around 43%. Sample: PBMCs, taken after 12 months of ibrutinib treatment. The V call is TRBV6-5, the J call TRBJ2-3, with a possible D match to TRBD2 (6 bases). This receptor was identified in a human donor with chronic lymphocytic leukemia. The DNA of the CDR3 is TGTGCCAGCAGCCTGGACTACCGTAGCACAGATACGCAGTATTTT. It is translated as CASSLDYRSTDTQYF.